Listed below are T cell receptor beta chains from one sample, sequenced in a study of T cell repertoires in cytomegalovirus infection. Antigens of these TCRs are unknown. TCRdb reprocessed the reads with MiXCR, giving one entry per CDR3 protein. Seen here are about 310,000 distinct CDR3 sequences, 20% to 30% observed once, and the top ten hold about 14%. The sequences come from cultured PBMCs, collected from culture after CMV antigen stimulation. All receptors derive from a human donor in good health (CMV status not recorded). Some clones in this sample may be carry-over from other donors' samples. The CDR3 runs from the conserved cysteine through the conserved F or W. D genes are given only for firm matches. Some rows mark clone size as missing; the rest say once, few, many or name a class of expanded clone.

D | J | size | length | V | DNA | CDR3
- | TRBJ1-1 | - | 13 | TRBV28 | TGTGCCAGCAGGTTCCAGGGTGGCACTGAAGCTTTCTTT | CASRFQGGTEAFF
- | TRBJ2-1 | - | 15 | TRBV7-8 | TGTGCCAGCTCAAAAGGGGCTAGCGAATACAATGAGCAGTTCTTC | CASSKGASEYNEQFF
- | TRBJ1-1 | few | 14 | TRBV7-8 | TGTGCCAGCAGCTTAGATTTGGGTTGGACTGAAGCTTTCTTT | CASSLDLGWTEAFF
- | TRBJ1-2 | few | 13 | TRBV7-2 | TGTGCCAGCAGACCGTCGGCGGTATATGGCTACACCTTC | CASRPSAVYGYTF
- | TRBJ1-5 | - | 17 | TRBV6-2/TRBV6-3 | TGTGCCAGCAGTTCCCCTGCCAGGGGAACGAGCAATCAGCCCCAGCATTTT | CASSSPARGTSNQPQHF
- | TRBJ2-3 | few | 14 | TRBV12-3/TRBV12-4 | TGTGCCAGCACCGGAGTGGGACTCTCAGATACGCAGTATTTT | CASTGVGLSDTQYF
- | TRBJ1-1 | - | 12 | TRBV25-1 | TGTGCCAGCAGTGAATCTGGGTATGGGAACTACTTT | CASSESGYGNYF
TRBD1 | TRBJ2-7 | many | 14 | TRBV12-3/TRBV12-4 | TGTGCCAGCAGAGGGGGCGCCCTCTCCTACGAGCAGTACTTC | CASRGGALSYEQYF
- | TRBJ2-7 | many | 17 | TRBV12-3/TRBV12-4 | TGTGCCAGCAGTTTGAGCTTCCGCTCCTCAATCCGTCACGAGCAGTACTTC | CASSLSFRSSIRHEQYF
- | TRBJ2-7 | - | 14 | TRBV6-2/TRBV6-3 | TGTGCCAGCGAATATCCGGGACGACCGAACGAGCAGTACTTC | CASEYPGRPNEQYF
- | TRBJ2-2 | many | 16 | TRBV7-6 | TGTGCCAGCAGCCCGCGGACCGCGGAGGGCACCGGGGAGCTGTTTTTT | CASSPRTAEGTGELFF
- | TRBJ2-1 | - | 15 | TRBV7-9 | TGTGCCAGCAGCTTAACTGGAGCGCCCTACAATGAGCAGTTCTTC | CASSLTGAPYNEQFF
TRBD2 | TRBJ2-1 | few | 15 | TRBV6-6 | TGTGCCAGCAGCTCCGGGACTAGCGGGAGAAATGAGCAGTTCTTC | CASSSGTSGRNEQFF
- | TRBJ2-7 | - | 16 | TRBV20-1 | TGCAGTGCTGCGCCCAATAGCGGATACCCCGCCTACGAGCAGTACTTC | CSAAPNSGYPAYEQYF
TRBD2 | TRBJ2-3 | - | 17 | TRBV6-2/TRBV6-3 | TGTGCCAGCAGTCCCTGGACTAGCGGGAGTAGCACAGATACGCAGTATTTT | CASSPWTSGSSTDTQYF
- | TRBJ2-5 | - | 13 | TRBV10-3 | TGTGCCATCAGTGGGACAATTGTGGAGACCCAGTACTTC | CAISGTIVETQYF
- | TRBJ2-5 | few | 15 | TRBV6-1 | TGTGCCAGCAGTTCCCCCCGGGGGGCGGAAGAGACCCAGTACTTC | CASSSPRGAEETQYF
TRBD2 | TRBJ2-7 | - | 13 | TRBV6-5 | TGTGCCAGCAGTTACTATGAGCGGGGCGAGCAGTACTTC | CASSYYERGEQYF
TRBD1 | TRBJ1-1 | many | 14 | TRBV12-3/TRBV12-4 | TGTGCCAGCAGTCCTAGGACAGGGACAACTGAAGCTTTCTTT | CASSPRTGTTEAFF
TRBD1 | TRBJ1-1 | few | 13 | TRBV7-2 | TGTGCCAGCGGGACAGACTTGAACACTGAAGCTTTCTTT | CASGTDLNTEAFF
- | TRBJ2-1 | - | 14 | TRBV6-2/TRBV6-3 | TGTGCCAGCGGAGACGGAGGGTCCTACAATGAGCAGTTCTTC | CASGDGGSYNEQFF
- | TRBJ2-7 | - | 13 | TRBV2 | TGTGCCAGCAGGAGATCCGGGGTTCCCGAGCAGTACTTC | CASRRSGVPEQYF
TRBD2 | TRBJ2-3 | many | 14 | TRBV19 | TGTGCCAGTAGTAGGCTAGCGGCGACAGATACGCAGTATTTT | CASSRLAATDTQYF
TRBD1 | TRBJ1-2 | few | 12 | TRBV6-1 | TGTGCCAGCAGCCTAGACAGGGACAGCTACACCTTC | CASSLDRDSYTF
TRBD1 | TRBJ2-1 | - | 15 | TRBV7-8 | TGTGCCAGCAGCTTGCTGACAGGGATGGGTCATGAGCAGTTCTTC | CASSLLTGMGHEQFF
TRBD1 | TRBJ2-1 | few | 15 | TRBV11-1 | TGTGCCAGCCGAGCCGGGGACAGCTCCTACAATGAGCAGTTCTTC | CASRAGDSSYNEQFF
- | TRBJ2-5 | many | 14 | TRBV7-2 | TGTGCCAGCAGCAGAAACGGACGGGGAGAGACCCAGTACTTC | CASSRNGRGETQYF
- | TRBJ1-2 | - | 13 | TRBV28 | TGTGCCAGCACAAGCGGGGTTAACTATGGCTACACCTTC | CASTSGVNYGYTF
- | TRBJ2-3 | - | 12 | TRBV6-5 | TGTGCCAGCAGTTACGGGCAGGGGAAGCAGTATTTT | CASSYGQGKQYF
TRBD1 | TRBJ1-5 | few | 14 | TRBV30 | TGTGCCTGGAGGGGACAGGGGGCACATCAGCCCCAGCATTTT | CAWRGQGAHQPQHF
TRBD1 | TRBJ2-2 | - | 14 | TRBV6-5 | TGTGCCAGCCGAAGGACAGGGCTTGAGGGGGAGCTGTTTTTT | CASRRTGLEGELFF
- | TRBJ2-5 | - | 12 | TRBV6-1 | TGTGCCAGCAGTGTTTTAGAAGAGACCCAGTACTTC | CASSVLEETQYF
TRBD2 | TRBJ2-1 | many | 15 | TRBV7-2 | TGTGCCAGCAGCTTAGGGACGGGAGGGCAGGTTGAGCAGTTCTTC | CASSLGTGGQVEQFF
- | TRBJ2-7 | - | 13 | TRBV11-2 | TGTGCCAGCAGCCCGGGGAAGCCCTACGAGCAGTACTTC | CASSPGKPYEQYF
TRBD2 | TRBJ2-1 | - | 17 | TRBV28 | TGTGCCAGCAGTTTCGCGCAGGGACTAGCGGGATACAATGAGCAGTTCTTC | CASSFAQGLAGYNEQFF
- | TRBJ2-7 | - | 13 | TRBV6-2/TRBV6-3 | TGTGCCAGCAGACGGGACGAAGTCCACGAGCAGTACTTC | CASRRDEVHEQYF
TRBD1 | TRBJ2-6 | - | 18 | TRBV6-5 | TGTGCCAGCAGCTCCGGGACAGGGGGCGCGTTAGGGGCCAACGTCCTGACTTTC | CASSSGTGGALGANVLTF
- | TRBJ2-5 | many | 14 | TRBV7-2 | TGTGCCAGCAGCTTAGGTCGAGGGAAAGAGACCCAGTACTTC | CASSLGRGKETQYF
- | TRBJ1-1 | few | 13 | TRBV19 | TGTGCCAGTAGTATAAGGCAGGGCAGTGAAGCTTTCTTT | CASSIRQGSEAFF
TRBD1 | TRBJ2-5 | few | 16 | TRBV12-3/TRBV12-4 | TGTGCCAGCAGTTTAGTAGGGACAGGGAAGAAAGAGACCCAGTACTTC | CASSLVGTGKKETQYF
- | TRBJ2-1 | few | 15 | TRBV7-2 | TGTGCCAGCAGCCCTCTAGCGCACTCCTACAATGAGCAGTTCTTC | CASSPLAHSYNEQFF
- | TRBJ2-4 | - | 15 | TRBV6-2/TRBV6-3 | TGTGCCAGCAGTCCACACAACCCAGCCAAAAACATTCAGTACTTC | CASSPHNPAKNIQYF
- | TRBJ2-7 | few | 14 | TRBV28 | TGTGCCAGCACCGCCAACTGGGACTCCTACGAGCAGTACTTC | CASTANWDSYEQYF
TRBD2 | TRBJ2-1 | - | 14 | TRBV19 | TGTGCCAGTAGAGTGGCGGGAGGGCCCAATGAGCAGTTCTTC | CASRVAGGPNEQFF
TRBD1 | TRBJ2-5 | few | 14 | TRBV6-6 | TGTGCCAGCAGTTACGGGACAGGGAGGGAGACCCAGTACTTC | CASSYGTGRETQYF
TRBD2 | TRBJ2-1 | - | 15 | TRBV27 | TGTGCCAGCAGTCCCGCGGGACTAGGAAACAATGAGCAGTTCTTC | CASSPAGLGNNEQFF
- | TRBJ2-7 | few | 14 | TRBV5-4 | TGTGCCAGCAGCTTGGCCGAGCGGCCCTACGAGCAGTACTTC | CASSLAERPYEQYF
- | TRBJ2-7 | - | 15 | TRBV7-9 | TGTGCCAGCAGCATTGGGGGCCCCCCTGAGTACGAGCAGTACTTC | CASSIGGPPEYEQYF
- | TRBJ2-7 | - | 16 | TRBV6-2/TRBV6-3 | TGTGCCAGCAGTAAACTCGGACGTCGAGGGATCTACGAGCAGTACTTC | CASSKLGRRGIYEQYF
- | TRBJ2-2 | few | 18 | TRBV7-2 | TGTGCCAGCAGCTTAGGTCAGGCGGCGCACTTAAACACCGGGGAGCTGTTTTTT | CASSLGQAAHLNTGELFF
TRBD1 | TRBJ1-1 | many | 14 | TRBV7-3 | TGTGCCAGCAGCCCGGGGACAGGAACCACTGAAGCTTTCTTT | CASSPGTGTTEAFF